Listed here are 30 T cell receptor beta chains from one sample, sequenced in a study of shared clonotypes between healthy human individuals. Method: immunoSEQ multiplex PCR; TCRdb's copy keeps in-frame clones and lacks some. This table has about 1.1 million clones, approximately 80% appearing once. Sequencing used memory CD4+ T cells from PBMCs. As to subset: CD45RA-negative fraction. Receptor source: a man aged 18 to 35 in good health. Some clones in this sample may be carry-over from other donors' samples.

This rearrangement joins TRBV29-1 to TRBJ2-7; 9 bases fit TRBD2. There are 14 residues in the CDR3. Germline V CDR1 and CDR2: SQVTM, ANQGSEA. V shed 2 bases and J 5 bases; nucleotides not matched to a gene: 7. Here the CDR3 reads CSVESSGKVDEQYF. CDR3 sequence (DNA): TGCAGCGTTGAATCTAGCGGGAAAGTGGACGAGCAGTACTTC.

The chain carries TRBV11-1 and TRBJ2-1; 9 positions agree with TRBD1. The CDR3 sequence is 14 residues long. Losses at the gene ends were 3 bases for V and 8 bases for J; bases not matched to a gene: 5. The V gene's germline CDR1 is SGHAT and CDR2 FQDESV (reference sequence). Here the CDR3 DNA reads TGTGCCAGCAGCTTGGGGACAGGGAGGGATGAGCAGTTCTTC. Translation gives CASSLGTGRDEQFF.

V and J are TRBV28 and TRBJ1-5, with 8 bases aligning to TRBD1. Losses at the gene ends were 0 bases for V and 7 bases for J; bases not matched to a gene: 5. The germline V gene encodes CDR1 MDHEN and CDR2 SYDVKM. This CDR3 is 15 amino acids long. The CDR3 DNA reads as TGTGCCAGCAGTTTATGGGACAGGGAAAGGCAGCCCCAGCATTTT. Translated: CASSLWDRERQPQHF.

The V call is TRBV5-4, the J call TRBJ1-1; D gene ambiguous. The V end lost 4 bases, the J end lost 4 bases, and 11 bases lay between the germline ends. The CDR3 consists of 13 residues. The germline gives CDR1 SGHNT, CDR2 YYREEE (reference sequence). This CDR3 reads CASSVGLSTEAFF. The CDR3 region has the DNA TGTGCCAGCAGCGTAGGACTGAGCACTGAAGCTTTCTTT.

V is TRBV11-2 and J is TRBJ2-2; TRBD2 matches 8 bases. The CDR3 runs to 15 residues. CDR1 is SGHAT, CDR2 FQNNGV, per germline. Unmatched junction bases numbered 7, after V lost 5 bases and J lost 5 bases. DNA for the CDR3: TGTGCCAGCAGCCTGGTCGGGAGGGGTACCGGGGAGCTGTTTTTT. It encodes CASSLVGRGTGELFF.

This chain uses TRBV5-4 with TRBJ2-5; possible D gene TRBD2, 5 bases. This CDR3 is 14 amino acids long. The germline V gene encodes CDR1 SGHNT and CDR2 YYREEE (reference sequence). V gave up 0 bases and J gave up 4 bases, with 10 bases separating them. The DNA of the CDR3 is TGTGCCAGCAGCTTGGGAGGCGGGCTAGAGACCCAGTACTTC. As protein: CASSLGGGLETQYF.

The V and J genes are TRBV5-6 and TRBJ1-1; unclear D gene. Per the germline V gene, CDR1 is SGHDT and CDR2 is YYEEEE. This CDR3 spans 12 amino acids. The germline V and J ends were trimmed by 1 base and 11 bases, with 12 bases remaining between them. In nucleotides, the CDR3 is TGTGCCAGCAGCTTGCTCGGCGGTTGGGCTTTCTTT. It translates to CASSLLGGWAFF.

This clone was observed once. This sample also contains other DNA sequences that code for the same CDR3. The chain employs TRBV28 and TRBJ2-7; TRBD1 aligns across 9 bases. The germline V gene encodes CDR1 MDHEN and CDR2 SYDVKM. The CDR3 runs 15 residues. V lost 4 bases, J lost 2 bases, and 6 bases stayed unmatched. The chain's CDR3 is CASSSPGQGPYEQYF. The CDR3 DNA reads TGTGCCAGCAGTTCACCGGGACAGGGCCCCTACGAGCAGTACTTC. The full variable domain, its missing parts supplied by reference TRBV28 and TRBJ2-7, is DVKVTQSSRYLVKRTGEKVFLECVQDMDHENMFWYRQDPGLGLRLIYFSYDVKMKEKGDIPEGYSVSREKKERFSLILESASTNQTSMYLCASSSPGQGPYEQYFGPGTRLTVT.

This clone was counted a single time. The V and J genes are TRBV7-3 and TRBJ2-7; D ambiguous. The length of the CDR3 is 13 residues. V shed 5 bases and J shed 4 bases, with 12 bases lying between them. Germline CDR1 reads SGHTA; CDR2 reads FQGTGA. CDR3 amino acids: CASSVGWGYEQYF. Written as DNA, the CDR3 is TGTGCCAGCAGCGTTGGTTGGGGATACGAGCAGTACTTC. The full variable domain, completed using reference TRBV7-3 and TRBJ2-7, is GAGVSQTPSNKVTEKGKYVELRCDPISGHTALYWYRQSLGQGPEFLIYFQGTGAADDSGLPNDRFFAVRPEGSVSTLKIQRTERGDSAVYLCASSVGWGYEQYFGPGTRLTVT.

In this sample, this clone turned up a few times. The V gene is TRBV27, the J gene TRBJ1-1; D may be TRBD1 (6 bases). From germline, CDR1 is MNHEY and CDR2 SMNVEV (reference sequence). V was pared by 4 bases and J by 4 bases, with 13 bases between. There are 14 residues in the CDR3. The CDR3 loop reads CASSSQKGGTEAFF. The DNA of the CDR3 is TGTGCCAGCAGTTCCCAAAAGGGGGGCACTGAAGCTTTCTTT.

This chain connects TRBV15 to TRBJ1-3; a possible D gene is TRBD1 (5 bases). This CDR3 region has 16 residues. Trimming took off 0 bases at V and 0 bases at J, with 9 bases between the two ends. Germline lookup yields CDR1 LNHNV and CDR2 YYDKDF (reference sequence). CDR3 amino acids: CATSREGQGSGNTIYF. The CDR3 coding sequence is TGTGCCACCAGCAGAGAGGGCCAGGGCTCTGGAAACACCATATATTTT. The whole variable domain, remainder taken from reference TRBV15 and TRBJ1-3, is DAMVIQNPRYQVTQFGKPVTLSCSQTLNHNVMYWYQQKSSQAPKLLFHYYDKDFNNEADTPDNFQSRRPNTSFCFLDIRSPGLGDTAMYLCATSREGQGSGNTIYFGEGSWLTVV.

The rearrangement links TRBV27 to TRBJ1-3; D is unresolved. Germline values: CDR1 MNHEY, CDR2 SMNVEV (reference sequence). The length of the CDR3 is 16 residues. Trimming took 5 bases from V and 0 from J, leaving 14 bases between them. The CDR3 loop reads CASSGPFRTSGNTIYF. The CDR3 DNA sequence: TGTGCCAGCAGTGGGCCGTTTCGGACCTCTGGAAACACCATATATTTT.

This rearrangement joins TRBV11-2 to TRBJ2-3; no firm D call. The CDR3 has 14 amino acids. CDR1 SGHAT and CDR2 FQNNGV come from the germline V gene. V was trimmed by 0 bases and J by 2 bases, leaving 6 bases between them. In DNA form, the CDR3 reads TGTGCCAGCAGCTTAGATCTTGACACAGATACGCAGTATTTT. Translation gives CASSLDLDTDTQYF.

The V gene is TRBV2, the J gene TRBJ2-5; D uncertain. The germline CDR1 and CDR2 sequences are SNHLY and FYNNEI. Trimming took 2 bases from V and 1 from J, leaving 11 bases between them. This CDR3 is 15 amino acids long. The CDR3 loop is CASSEKEQIQETQYF. The CDR3 region has the DNA TGTGCCAGCAGTGAAAAGGAGCAGATCCAAGAGACCCAGTACTTC.

The chain combines TRBV27 with TRBJ2-7; D might be TRBD2 (6 bases). With 10 bases removed from V and 3 bases from J, the gap between germline ends came to 25 bases. This CDR3 region has 16 residues. Germline V gives CDR1 MNHEY, CDR2 SMNVEV (reference sequence). CDR3 protein: CATIKTGRPKRYEQYF. CDR3 DNA sequence: TGTGCCACCATAAAAACTGGGAGGCCGAAACGCTACGAGCAGTACTTC.

Concerning this clone itself: At one end the junction does not follow the germline gene, possibly because of a read error. The chain employs TRBV7-9 and TRBJ2-1; TRBD2 matches 7 bases. Germline assignment: CDR1 SEHNR and CDR2 FQNEAQ (reference sequence). The CDR3 is 16 amino acids. The CDR3 spells CASSPRGGSSYNEQLF. CDR3 sequence (DNA): TGTGCCAGCAGCCCCCGGGGCGGGAGCTCCTACAATGAGCAGCTCTTC.

This clone appeared a few times. The chain couples TRBV7-9 to TRBJ2-3, with TRBD2 identical over 7 bases. V shed 3 bases and J 2 bases; nucleotides not matched to a gene: 5. This CDR3 spans 15 amino acids. Germline loops: CDR1 SEHNR, CDR2 FQNEAQ (reference sequence). CDR3 DNA: TGTGCCAGCAGCTTTGGAGCGGGAATCACAGATACGCAGTATTTT. Translation gives CASSFGAGITDTQYF.

This clone was observed a handful of times. The genes are TRBV5-6 and TRBJ2-7, with 8 positions matching TRBD1. The CDR3 consists of 15 residues. Germline V gene sequence: CDR1 SGHDT, CDR2 YYEEEE. The ends lost 3 bases at V and 0 bases at J; junction bases unmatched: 5. CDR3 nucleotide sequence: TGTGCCAGCAGCTGGGGGACAGGACGCTCCTACGAGCAGTACTTC. It is translated as CASSWGTGRSYEQYF.

The chain employs TRBV7-3 and TRBJ2-1; D ambiguous. Looked up from germline, CDR1 is SGHTA and CDR2 is FQGTGA. This CDR3 is built from 12 residues. V was clipped by 5 bases and J by 6 bases, with 8 bases between them. The CDR3 bases are TGTGCCAGCAGCCGAAGTGGCAATGAGCAGTTCTTC. It codes for CASSRSGNEQFF.

The V gene is TRBV19, the J gene TRBJ2-2, with 10 nucleotides matching TRBD2. The V and J ends lost 6 bases and 2 bases, in that order; junction bases with no gene match: 6. The CDR3 runs to 16 residues. The germline gives CDR1 LNHDA, CDR2 SQIVND (reference sequence). The CDR3 reads CASRLAGALNTGELFF. CDR3 sequence (DNA): TGTGCCAGTAGGCTAGCGGGGGCGTTAAACACCGGGGAGCTGTTTTTT.

This chain uses TRBV28 with TRBJ2-4, with D perhaps matching TRBD1 (6 bases). V was pared by 6 bases and J by 7 bases, with 16 bases between. Germline V CDR1 and CDR2: MDHEN, SYDVKM. The CDR3 consists of 14 residues. CDR3 sequence (DNA): TGTGCCAGCAGCCGGAGCCAGGGGAGCAACATTCAGTACTTC. Translating gives CASSRSQGSNIQYF.

The V call is TRBV30, the J call TRBJ2-3; weak D call: TRBD2 (6 bases). CDR1 and CDR2 (germline): GTSNPN, SVGIG (reference sequence). The CDR3 consists of 12 residues. Deletions cut 5 bases from V and 0 bases from J, with 6 bases between. The CDR3 nucleotides are TGTGCCTGGCGGGAGAGCACAGATACGCAGTATTTT. Encoded protein: CAWRESTDTQYF.

The genes are TRBV9 and TRBJ2-2; no reliable D call. V gave up 2 bases and J gave up 1 base, with 3 bases separating them. The germline V gene encodes CDR1 SGDLS and CDR2 YYNGEE. CDR3 length: 13 residues. In nucleotides, the CDR3 is TGTGCCAGCAGCGTCTGGAACACCGGGGAGCTGTTTTTT. Amino acid sequence: CASSVWNTGELFF.

This clone was recorded a few times. The chain combines TRBV4-2 with TRBJ1-5; D not resolved. The V end was cut by 1 base, the J end by 6 bases, with 7 bases between. The CDR3 is 13 residues long. Germline V gene data show CDR1 as LGHNA and CDR2 as YNFKEQ. The CDR3 DNA reads TGTGCCAGCAGCCAAGGGTATTTTCAGCCCCAGCATTTT. It is translated as CASSQGYFQPQHF.

This rearrangement joins TRBV28 to TRBJ2-1; 8 nucleotides align to TRBD2. Germline CDR1 MDHEN, CDR2 SYDVKM. CDR3 length: 15 amino acids. With 3 bases clipped from V and 10 bases from J, the junction kept 11 bases outside the gene matches. CDR3 amino acids: CASSFPREGFGEQFF. In DNA form, the CDR3 reads TGTGCCAGCAGTTTCCCCCGGGAGGGGTTTGGGGAGCAGTTCTTC.

Many counts were recorded for this clone. The sample carries other DNA sequences with the same CDR3. V gene TRBV30 combines with J gene TRBJ2-2; either TRBD1 or TRBD2 may supply D (7 bases each). V was clipped by 5 bases and J by 7 bases, with 23 bases between them. The CDR3 consists of 16 residues. Germline CDR1 GTSNPN, CDR2 SVGIG (reference sequence). The CDR3 here is CAWYPQGRGLGGELFF. As DNA, the CDR3 is TGTGCCTGGTACCCCCAGGGGAGGGGGCTTGGCGGGGAGCTGTTTTTT.

The chain recombines TRBV5-5 with TRBJ2-7; D uncertain. This CDR3 contains 15 residues. V was shortened by 5 bases and J by 4 bases, with 19 bases between the two germline ends. The germline V gene has CDR1 SGHKS and CDR2 YYEKEE (reference sequence). The CDR3 spells CASSWTGSILYEQYF. The CDR3 DNA reads TGTGCCAGCAGTTGGACCGGGTCGATACTATACGAGCAGTACTTC.

A remark on this clone: A far larger clone lies a single base away; this is likely a read error. The V and J genes are TRBV7-9 and TRBJ2-1; D unclear. CDR3 length equals 15 residues. The ends were cut back, 2 bases at V and 9 bases at J, with 17 bases in the middle. Germline CDR1 and CDR2: SEHNR and FQNEAQ (reference sequence). The DNA of the CDR3 is TGTGCCAGCAGCTTACCGGCTAGATTTGGCAGTGAGCAGTTCTTC. Its protein is CASSLPARFGSEQFF.

This clone was counted once. Here the CDR3 DNA reads TGTGCCAGCAGTGACTCCGGGGAGGATACGCAGTATTTT. This codes for CASSDSGEDTQYF. This sequence joins TRBV6-4 and TRBJ2-3; a possible D gene is TRBD2 (5 bases). V was shortened by 0 bases and J by 6 bases, with 7 bases between the two germline ends. This CDR3 has 13 residues. Germline CDR1 reads MRHNA; CDR2 reads SNTAGT.

The chain employs TRBV28 and TRBJ2-2; possible D gene TRBD2, 7 bases. V shed 3 bases and J shed 6 bases, with 14 bases lying between them. Germline CDR1 reads MDHEN; CDR2 reads SYDVKM. The CDR3 spans 15 residues. The CDR3 DNA follows: TGTGCCAGCAGTTTCGGGGGGCGCGGGGCCGGGGAGCTGTTTTTT. Translation gives CASSFGGRGAGELFF.